The clone carrying this T cell receptor (beta chain) was seen repeatedly, ten times or more. Antigen unknown. This sample was included in a study of CD8 T cells in ankylosing spondylitis. Whole-study findings and limits: Seemingly characteristic of ankylosing spondylitis blood was a TCR beta motif consisting of 7 or 8 highly homologous variants.

Germline V gene lookup returns CDR1 MNHEY and CDR2 SMNVEV (reference sequence). Trimming cost V 2 bases and J 6 bases, with 7 bases left between them. The CDR3 runs to 13 residues. Each CDR3 protein is one row after TCRdb ran MiXCR on the 5' RACE reads. This sample carries approximately 300,000 distinct CDR3 sequences, 15% to 25% of them seen once, and the ten largest clones take 7.5% to 9.5%. The specimen sequenced was blood, either unsorted or a sorted T cell fraction (not recorded which). The chain uses TRBV27 and TRBJ2-2, with D possibly matching TRBD1 (5 bases). This TCR was sampled from a male donor with ankylosing spondylitis or in good health (not recorded which). The CDR3 loop is CASSLVQAGELFF. CDR3 DNA sequence: TGTGCCAGCAGTTTAGTACAGGCCGGGGAGCTGTTTTTT.